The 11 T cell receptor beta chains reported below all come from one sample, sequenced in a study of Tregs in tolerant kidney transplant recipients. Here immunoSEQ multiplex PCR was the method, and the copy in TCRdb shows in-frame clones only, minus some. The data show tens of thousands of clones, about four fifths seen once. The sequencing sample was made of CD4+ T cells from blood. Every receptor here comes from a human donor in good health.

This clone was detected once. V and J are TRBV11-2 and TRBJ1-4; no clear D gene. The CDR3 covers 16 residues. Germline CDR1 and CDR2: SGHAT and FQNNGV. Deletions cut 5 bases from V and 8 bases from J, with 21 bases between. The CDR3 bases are TGTGCCAGCAGCAGAAGCATAGGGATTAGTGGGGAAAAACTGTTTTTT. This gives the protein CASSRSIGISGEKLFF.

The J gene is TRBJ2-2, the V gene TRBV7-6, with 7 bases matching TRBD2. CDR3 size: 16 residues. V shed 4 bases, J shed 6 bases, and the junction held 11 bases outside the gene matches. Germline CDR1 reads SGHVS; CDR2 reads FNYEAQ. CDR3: CASSSIGDYTPGELFF. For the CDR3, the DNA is TGTGCCAGCAGCTCTATCGGGGACTACACTCCCGGGGAGCTGTTTTTT.

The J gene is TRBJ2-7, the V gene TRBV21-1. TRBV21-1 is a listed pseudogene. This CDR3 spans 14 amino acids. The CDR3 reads CASSEWLGDYEQYF. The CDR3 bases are TGTGCCAGCAGCGAGTGGCTGGGGGACTACGAGCAGTACTTC.

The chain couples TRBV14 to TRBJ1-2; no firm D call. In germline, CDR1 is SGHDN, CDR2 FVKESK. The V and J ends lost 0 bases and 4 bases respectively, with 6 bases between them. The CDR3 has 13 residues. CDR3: CASSQDRTYGYTF. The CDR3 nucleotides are TGTGCCAGCAGCCAAGATCGGACCTATGGCTACACCTTC.

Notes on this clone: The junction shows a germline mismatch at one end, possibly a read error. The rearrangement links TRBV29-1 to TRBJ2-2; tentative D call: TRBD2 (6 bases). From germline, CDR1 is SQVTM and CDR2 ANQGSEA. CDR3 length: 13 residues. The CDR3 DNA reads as TGCAGCGTTGGACTAGGGAACCCCGGGGAGCTGTTTTTT. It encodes CSVGLGNPGELFF.

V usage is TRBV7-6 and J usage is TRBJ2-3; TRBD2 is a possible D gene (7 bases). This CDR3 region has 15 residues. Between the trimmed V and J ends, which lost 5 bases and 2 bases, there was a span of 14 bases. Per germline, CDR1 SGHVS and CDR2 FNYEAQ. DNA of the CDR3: TGTGCCAGCAGCCGTAGGGGGGGAACCACAGATACGCAGTATTTT. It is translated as CASSRRGGTTDTQYF.

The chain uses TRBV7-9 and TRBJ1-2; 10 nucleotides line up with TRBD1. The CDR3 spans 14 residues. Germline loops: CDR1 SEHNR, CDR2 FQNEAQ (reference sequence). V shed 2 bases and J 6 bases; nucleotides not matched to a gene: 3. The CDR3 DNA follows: TGTGCCAGCAGCTTACGGGGACAGGGGAATGGCTACACCTTC. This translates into CASSLRGQGNGYTF.

The chain's CDR3 is CSARDRETQYF. CDR3 DNA: TGCAGTGCTAGAGATAGGGAGACCCAGTACTTC. This chain links TRBV20-1 with TRBJ2-5; D ambiguous. With 0 bases removed from V and 5 bases from J, the gap between germline ends came to 4 bases. Germline CDR1 DFQATT, CDR2 SNEGSKA (reference sequence). This CDR3 is 11 amino acids long.

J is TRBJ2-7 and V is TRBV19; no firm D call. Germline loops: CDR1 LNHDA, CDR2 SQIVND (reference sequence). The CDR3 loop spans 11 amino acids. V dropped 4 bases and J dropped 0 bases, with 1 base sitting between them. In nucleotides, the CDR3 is TGTGCCAGTAGTAACTCCTACGAGCAGTACTTC. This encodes CASSNSYEQYF.

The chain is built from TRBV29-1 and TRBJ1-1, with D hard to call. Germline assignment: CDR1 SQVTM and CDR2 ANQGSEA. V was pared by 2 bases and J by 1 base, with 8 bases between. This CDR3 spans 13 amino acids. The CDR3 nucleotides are TGCAGCGTTGAAAAGGATAGGAACACTGAAGCTTTCTTT. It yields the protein CSVEKDRNTEAFF.

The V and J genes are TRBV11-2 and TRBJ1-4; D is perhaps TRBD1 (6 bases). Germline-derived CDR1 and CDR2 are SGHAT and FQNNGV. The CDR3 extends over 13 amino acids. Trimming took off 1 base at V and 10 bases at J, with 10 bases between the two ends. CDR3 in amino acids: CASSLGFRGKLFF. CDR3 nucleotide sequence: TGTGCCAGCAGCTTAGGGTTCAGGGGAAAACTGTTTTTT.